The clone carrying this T cell receptor beta chain was seen only once. The data derive from a study of blood T cell repertoires in COVID-19. At the level of the study: Italy, Spain and the United States were the sources of the convalescent and acute COVID-19 samples. Sources were T cells, B-cell-depleted T cells, or PBMCs; the material itself was cDNA or gDNA.

V gave up 3 bases and J gave up 4 bases, with 9 bases separating them. The CDR3 consists of 13 residues. CDR1 is LNHDA, CDR2 SQIVND, per germline (reference sequence). In the study's own analysis: Nucleated cell counts were estimated from reference gene primer amplification. Repertoires were generated with immunoSEQ multiplex PCR, while TCRdb's copy carries only in-frame clones and drops some. V and J calls and clone size are those listed in that table; D and trimming were worked out from the DNA. Among nearly 40,000 clones, around 90% were seen once, and the ten largest hold 9%. The chain carries TRBV19 and TRBJ1-1, with D unresolved. The clonotype originates from a woman between 65 and 79 years old with acute or convalescent COVID-19. Sequencing was carried out using peripheral blood. The DNA for the CDR3 is TGTGCCAGTAGTATGGGCGTGGGCACTGAAGCTTTCTTT. It encodes CASSMGVGTEAFF.